This TCR beta chain emerged from a study of early T cells in non-severe SARS-CoV-2 infection. Using its own MiXCR run on the 5' RACE reads, TCRdb lists one record per CDR3 protein. The sample holds tens of thousands of distinct CDR3 sequences, approximately 4% seen once. This clonotype was recorded many times. No antigen is known for it. Trimming stripped 6 bases from V and 2 bases from J, with 7 bases between. CDR1 and CDR2 from the germline V gene are MNHNS and SASEGT. There are 12 residues in the CDR3. Overall study findings and caveats: VDJdb matching, biased toward anti-spike CD8 responses, missed private and CD4 specificities.

The clonotype was recovered from an adult who was a healthcare worker with PCR-confirmed SARS-CoV-2 infection or an uninfected control (not recorded which). This chain joins TRBV6-1 and TRBJ1-2; no definite D call. Sequencing was carried out using whole blood. DNA for the CDR3: TGTGCCAGCAGCCCGCTCAACTATGGCTACACCTTC. Its protein is CASSPLNYGYTF.